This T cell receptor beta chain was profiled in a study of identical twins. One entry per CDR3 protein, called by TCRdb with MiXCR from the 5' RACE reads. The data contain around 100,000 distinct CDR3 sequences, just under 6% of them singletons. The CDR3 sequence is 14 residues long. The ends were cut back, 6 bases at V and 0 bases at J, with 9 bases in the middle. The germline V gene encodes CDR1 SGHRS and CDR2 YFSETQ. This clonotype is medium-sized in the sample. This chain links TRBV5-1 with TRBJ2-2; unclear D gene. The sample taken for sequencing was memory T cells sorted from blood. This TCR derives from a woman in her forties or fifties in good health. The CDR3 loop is CASTVGSNTGELFF. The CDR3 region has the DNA TGCGCCAGCACCGTTGGGTCGAACACCGGGGAGCTGTTTTTT.